The rows below give T cell receptor beta chains drawn from one sample of a study of T cell repertoires in cytomegalovirus infection. Using its own MiXCR run on the reads, TCRdb lists one record per CDR3 protein. The top ten clones hold 15% to 20% of a sample with 600,000 to 700,000 distinct CDR3 sequences, 33% of them seen once. The antigens these receptors bind are not known. The sample in question was cultured PBMCs, obtained from culture after CMV antigen stimulation. These receptors all stem from a human donor in good health (CMV status not recorded). Some clones in this sample may be carry-over from other donors' samples. The CDR3 runs from the conserved cysteine through the conserved F or W. A D gene is named only where the DNA matches it firmly. Expanded clones get a size class; other rows say once, few or many, or leave the size out.

>TRBV20-1|-|TRBJ2-1|TRBD2
TGCAGTGCTAGAGATTCAGCGGGAGCGGATGAGCAGTTCTTC
CSARDSAGADEQFF
>TRBV7-2|many|TRBJ1-3|-
TGTGCCAGCAGCTCTAGCTATGGGACCGGGAGCTCTGGAAACACCATATATTTT
CASSSSYGTGSSGNTIYF
>TRBV29-1|-|TRBJ2-3|-
TGCAGCGTCCTCAGGGCGGCAGATACGCAGTATTTT
CSVLRAADTQYF
>TRBV7-2|-|TRBJ2-5|TRBD2
TGTGCCAGCAGCTCTAGACTAGCGGGGGAGACCCAGTACTTC
CASSSRLAGETQYF
>TRBV7-9|many|TRBJ2-1|TRBD2
TGTGCCAGCAGCTTCTTAGCGGGATATAATGAGCAGTTCTTC
CASSFLAGYNEQFF
>TRBV20-1|few|TRBJ2-1|-
TGCAGTGCCCTGTCTGGGTTGGCCTACAATGAGCAGTTCTTC
CSALSGLAYNEQFF
>TRBV2|-|TRBJ2-5|TRBD1
TGTGCCAGCAGCCGGGACAGGCAACAAGAGACCCAGTACTTC
CASSRDRQQETQYF
>TRBV12-5|-|TRBJ1-1|-
TGTGCTAGTGGCCTACAGGGTGACACTGAAGCTTTCTTT
CASGLQGDTEAFF
>TRBV28|-|TRBJ1-5|-
TGTGCCAGCCTCGAAGGAGGGGGTTTGCAGCCCCAGCATTTT
CASLEGGGLQPQHF
>TRBV19|-|TRBJ2-1|-
TGTGCCAGTAGTATAGGGCTTTCCGATGAGCAGTTCTTC
CASSIGLSDEQFF
>TRBV4-1|few|TRBJ1-1|-
TGCGCCAGCGTAGGGCTGAACACTGAAGCTTTCTTT
CASVGLNTEAFF
>TRBV7-2|-|TRBJ2-3|-
TGTGCCAGCACCAGCACACCGGCAACACCGCAGTATTTT
CASTSTPATPQYF
>TRBV19|-|TRBJ1-1|-
TGTGCCAGTAGTATGGAACGGATGAACACTGAAGCTTTCTTT
CASSMERMNTEAFF
>TRBV12-3/TRBV12-4|-|TRBJ1-2|-
TGTGCCAGCAGTTTCTCCTCTAACTATGGCTACACCTTC
CASSFSSNYGYTF
>TRBV6-8|-|TRBJ2-6|TRBD1
TGTGCCAGCAGCTCCTCAGGGACAGGTGGGGCCAACGTCCTGACTTTC
CASSSSGTGGANVLTF
>TRBV7-9|-|TRBJ2-3|-
TGTGCCAGCAGCCCCCCCGGGACCCCAAATACGCAGTATTTT
CASSPPGTPNTQYF
>TRBV15|-|TRBJ1-2|-
TGTGCCACCAGCGTTAGTGGCTGGGCCCGGGCTTCTTACACCTTC
CATSVSGWARASYTF
>TRBV19|-|TRBJ1-4|-
TGTGCCAGTGGAGCGGGGGGCGGAAGACTGTTTTTT
CASGAGGGRLFF